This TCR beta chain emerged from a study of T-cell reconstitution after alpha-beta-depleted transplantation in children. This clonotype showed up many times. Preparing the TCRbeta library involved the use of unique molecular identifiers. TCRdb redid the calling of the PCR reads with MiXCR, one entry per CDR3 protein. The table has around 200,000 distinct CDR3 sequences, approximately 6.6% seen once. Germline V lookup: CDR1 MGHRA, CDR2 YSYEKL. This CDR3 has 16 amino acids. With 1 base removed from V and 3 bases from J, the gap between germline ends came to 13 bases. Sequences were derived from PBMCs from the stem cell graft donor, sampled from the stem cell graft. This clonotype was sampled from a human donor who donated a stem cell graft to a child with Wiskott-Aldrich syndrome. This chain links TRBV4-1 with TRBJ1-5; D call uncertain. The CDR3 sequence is CASSQVFGEHNQPQHF. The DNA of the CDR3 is TGCGCCAGCAGCCAAGTGTTTGGAGAACACAATCAGCCCCAGCATTTT.